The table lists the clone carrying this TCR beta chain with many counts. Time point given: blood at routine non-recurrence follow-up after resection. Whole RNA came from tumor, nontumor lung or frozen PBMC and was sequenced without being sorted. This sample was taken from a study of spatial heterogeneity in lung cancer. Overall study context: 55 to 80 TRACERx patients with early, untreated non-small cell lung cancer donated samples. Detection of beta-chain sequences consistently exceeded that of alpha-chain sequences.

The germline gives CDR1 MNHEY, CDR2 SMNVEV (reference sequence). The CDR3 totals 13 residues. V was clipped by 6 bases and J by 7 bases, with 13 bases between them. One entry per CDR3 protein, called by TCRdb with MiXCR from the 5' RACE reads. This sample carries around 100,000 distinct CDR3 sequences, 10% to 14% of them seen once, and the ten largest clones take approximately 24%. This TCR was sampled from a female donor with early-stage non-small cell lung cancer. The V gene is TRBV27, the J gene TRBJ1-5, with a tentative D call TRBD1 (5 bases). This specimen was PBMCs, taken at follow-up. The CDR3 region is CASRGVAVQPQHF. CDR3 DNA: TGTGCCAGCAGGGGGGTGGCGGTACAGCCCCAGCATTTT.